This entry concerns a single T cell receptor (beta chain). Profiled with immunoSEQ multiplex PCR; TCRdb holds only in-frame clones, not every one. The sample holds under 100,000 clones; 90% are singletons and the top ten take about 5.2%. The data are from a study of T cell responses to AZD1222 COVID-19 vaccine. The specimen comprised peripheral blood, sampled on day 0 of AZD1222 vaccination. This clonotype was obtained from an adult in good health.

CDR3 coding DNA: TGTGCCAGCAGCAAAGAGGTCCCGATTGCTAGCGGGGGGGGCCCCCGTACGCAGTATTTT. Translating it yields CASSKEVPIASGGGPRTQYF. This chain links TRBV21-1 with TRBJ2-3; the table names TRBD2, a call not compared with the DNA. TRBV21-1 corresponds to a pseudogene. The CDR3 has 20 residues.